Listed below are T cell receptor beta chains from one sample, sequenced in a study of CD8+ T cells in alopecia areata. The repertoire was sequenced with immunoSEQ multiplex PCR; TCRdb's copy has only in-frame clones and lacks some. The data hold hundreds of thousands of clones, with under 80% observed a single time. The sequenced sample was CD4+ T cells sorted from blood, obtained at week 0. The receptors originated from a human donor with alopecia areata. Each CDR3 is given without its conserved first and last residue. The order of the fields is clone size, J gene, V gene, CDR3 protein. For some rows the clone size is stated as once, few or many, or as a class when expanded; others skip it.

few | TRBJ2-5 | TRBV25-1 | ASSEARGKELRGETQY
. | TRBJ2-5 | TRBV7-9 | ASSLGQGQETQY
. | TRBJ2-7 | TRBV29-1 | SVASGAYEQY
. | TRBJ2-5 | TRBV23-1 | ASSQSSGRASQETQY
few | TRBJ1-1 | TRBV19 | ASSIRNGNTEAF
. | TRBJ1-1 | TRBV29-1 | SVEFRGNTEAF
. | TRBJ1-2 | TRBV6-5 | ASSYSSPLQGYGYT
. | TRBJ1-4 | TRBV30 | AWGKKTGVREKLF
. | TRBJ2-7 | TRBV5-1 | ASSLEVSSGQY
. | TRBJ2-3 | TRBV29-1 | SVAGGLADTQY
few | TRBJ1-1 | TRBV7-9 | ASSPPGQGFPRNTEAF
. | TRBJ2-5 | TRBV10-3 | AISELGQGQETQY
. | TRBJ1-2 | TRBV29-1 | SVTTQGAGGYT
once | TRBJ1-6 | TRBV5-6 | ASSLNRLKNSPLH
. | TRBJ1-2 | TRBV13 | ASSFREYGYT
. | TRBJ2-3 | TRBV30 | AWEGLAGTDTQY
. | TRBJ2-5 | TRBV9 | ASSVRSGGAGDGTQY
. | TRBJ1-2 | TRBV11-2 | ASSLAGSDYGYT
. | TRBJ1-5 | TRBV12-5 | ASGLTGQGQPQH
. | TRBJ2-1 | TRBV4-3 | ASSQDVDREVNEQF
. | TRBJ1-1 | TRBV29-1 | SVEYPLGTEAF
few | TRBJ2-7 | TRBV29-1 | SVCLAGNYEQY
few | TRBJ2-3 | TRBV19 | ASSPSMQGKQY
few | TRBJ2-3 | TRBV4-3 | ASSQSPYSTDTQY
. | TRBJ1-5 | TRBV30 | AWSGGDSNQPQH
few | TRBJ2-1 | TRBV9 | ASSAAQYNEQF
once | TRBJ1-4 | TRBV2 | ASRVPGWGNEKLF
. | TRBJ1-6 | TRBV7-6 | ASSPGGDENSPLH
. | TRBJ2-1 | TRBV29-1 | SVEGGSSYNEQF
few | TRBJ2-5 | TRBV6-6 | ASSTQGQETQY
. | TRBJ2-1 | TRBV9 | ASSVASSGGSDEQF
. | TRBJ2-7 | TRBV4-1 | ASSQGLLAGISYEQY
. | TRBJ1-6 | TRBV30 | AWSVRREESPLH
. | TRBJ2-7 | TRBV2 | ASNPGPREQY
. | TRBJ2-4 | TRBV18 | ASSPPSLNIQY
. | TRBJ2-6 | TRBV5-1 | ASSLDLGPGANVLT
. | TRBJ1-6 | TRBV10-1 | ASSGGRGPLH
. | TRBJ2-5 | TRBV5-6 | ASSFGGAQETQY
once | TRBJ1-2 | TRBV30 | AWTLDFYGYT
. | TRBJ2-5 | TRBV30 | AWSRQGRETQY
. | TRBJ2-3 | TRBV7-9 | ASSDLPDTDTQY
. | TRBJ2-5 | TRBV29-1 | SVLLETQY
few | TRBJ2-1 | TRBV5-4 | ASSWEGTGGFNEQF
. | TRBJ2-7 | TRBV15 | ATSRAGTGRHEQY
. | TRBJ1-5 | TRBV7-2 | ASSLQDRDQPQH